The 31 T cell receptor beta chains given below trace back to one sample, sequenced in a study of vaccination and CD4 T cells after COVID-19. Cultured CD4+ T cells had their DNA profiled by the Oncomine TCR Beta short-read assay. MiXCR was run by TCRdb on the PCR reads, yielding one entry per CDR3 protein. The sample consists of 8,500 to 10,000 distinct CDR3 sequences, around three fifths of them appearing once. These receptors lack a known antigen. Treatment here: approximately nine-day PBMC culture with coronavirus spike peptide pools or control peptides (ViraFEST assay). From the unexposed donor, CD4+ T cells were collected ahead of the COVID-19 pandemic (2011-2018). Sequencing used CD4+ T cells from blood, cultured in vitro. The receptor set was obtained from a human donor in good health.

The sample holds a few counts of this clonotype. The chain couples TRBV6-1 to TRBJ1-5; D is possibly TRBD1 (5 bases). V was trimmed by 4 bases and J by 6 bases, leaving 10 bases between them. Germline-derived CDR1 and CDR2 are MNHNS and SASEGT. The CDR3 spans 13 residues. The CDR3 loop reads CASSGEGIQPQHF. CDR3 nucleotides: TGTGCCAGCAGTGGGGAGGGGATTCAGCCCCAGCATTTT.

The chain carries TRBV12-3 or TRBV12-4 and TRBJ2-3, with D possibly matching TRBD2 (5 bases). This CDR3 is 13 amino acids long. Trimming took 7 bases from V and 2 from J, leaving 10 bases between them. CDR3 nucleotides: TGTGCCAGCAATTCGAGGGACACAGATACGCAGTATTTT. Translation: CASNSRDTDTQYF.

V and J are TRBV24-1 and TRBJ2-3; TRBD1 aligns across 7 bases. Germline lookup yields CDR1 KGHDR and CDR2 SFDVKD. With 3 bases clipped from V and 4 bases from J, the junction kept 3 bases outside the gene matches. The CDR3 loop spans 14 amino acids. DNA of the CDR3: TGTGCCACCAGTGATCCAGGGGGAGCAGATACGCAGTATTTT. This translates into CATSDPGGADTQYF.

The chain is built from TRBV2 and TRBJ2-1; D gene ambiguous. The germline gives CDR1 SNHLY, CDR2 FYNNEI. The V and J ends lost 8 bases and 1 base respectively, with 12 bases between them. The CDR3 contains 14 residues. The DNA for the CDR3 is TGTGCCAGCGCCCAGCGAAAATCCTACAATGAGCAGTTCTTC. It specifies CASAQRKSYNEQFF.

The genes are TRBV7-2 and TRBJ2-5; D may be TRBD2 (6 bases). V lost 5 bases to trimming and J lost 2 bases, with 12 bases between them. This CDR3 is 14 amino acids long. Germline-derived CDR1 and CDR2 are SGHTA and FQGNSA. Written as DNA, the CDR3 is TGTGCCAGCAGCCCAGGTGGACTACAAGAGACCCAGTACTTC. Protein sequence: CASSPGGLQETQYF.

This clonotype was counted between two and nine times. The chain has TRBV7-9 and TRBJ1-1; D unresolved. The CDR3 extends over 15 amino acids. V was clipped by 0 bases and J by 2 bases, with 10 bases between them. Germline CDR1 SEHNR, CDR2 FQNEAQ (reference sequence). CDR3 in amino acids: CASSLASTGNTEAFF. CDR3 sequence (DNA): TGTGCCAGCAGCTTAGCCTCGACGGGAAACACTGAAGCTTTCTTT.

This chain joins TRBV7-8 and TRBJ2-7; TRBD2 is a possible D gene (6 bases). Germline values: CDR1 SGHVS, CDR2 FQNEAQ. Trimming removed 0 bases at V and 4 bases at J, with 10 bases between. This CDR3 region has 14 residues. The CDR3 is CASSLAFGGYEQYF. In DNA, the CDR3 is TGTGCCAGCAGCTTAGCGTTTGGGGGGTACGAGCAGTACTTC.

This clonotype has only a few counts. The chain has TRBV7-8 and TRBJ2-1; 8 bases match TRBD2. The junction had 2 bases not matched to a gene; V was cut back by 6 bases and J by 4 bases. Germline-derived CDR1 and CDR2 are SGHVS and FQNEAQ. CDR3 length: 13 residues. As DNA, the CDR3 is TGTGCCAGCAGGACTAGCGTTTACAATGAGCAGTTCTTC. Amino acid sequence: CASRTSVYNEQFF.

V usage is TRBV20-1 and J usage is TRBJ2-1; the D is unclear. Trimming pared 3 bases from V and 8 bases from J, leaving 14 bases between. Germline-derived CDR1 and CDR2 are DFQATT and SNEGSKA (reference sequence). The CDR3 spans 13 residues. In nucleotides, the CDR3 is TGCAGTGCTAGTCCAGGAGCTGGGGATGAGCAGTTCTTC. It encodes CSASPGAGDEQFF.

The chain has TRBV7-2 and TRBJ2-2, with D maybe TRBD2 (5 bases). Germline V lookup: CDR1 SGHTA, CDR2 FQGNSA. Trimming took 1 base from V and 4 from J, leaving 16 bases between them. CDR3 length equals 17 residues. The CDR3: CASSLGPRGSGTGELFF. The CDR3 DNA sequence: TGTGCCAGCAGCTTAGGTCCTCGGGGATCGGGCACCGGGGAGCTGTTTTTT.

V and J are TRBV6-5 and TRBJ1-1, with D possibly being TRBD1 (5 bases). V gave up 2 bases and J gave up 1 base, with 14 bases separating them. The germline V gene has CDR1 MNHEY and CDR2 SVGAGI. The length of the CDR3 is 16 residues. Here the CDR3 DNA reads TGTGCCAGCAGTTACAATTCCGGGACGGCGAACACTGAAGCTTTCTTT. The encoded protein is CASSYNSGTANTEAFF.

The J gene is TRBJ1-5, the V gene TRBV19; D remains ambiguous. V shed 8 bases and J shed 0 bases, with 11 bases lying between them. Germline loops: CDR1 LNHDA, CDR2 SQIVND (reference sequence). The CDR3 is 14 residues long. CDR3 bases: TGTGCCAGTGGTACAGCTTATAGCAATCAGCCCCAGCATTTT. Translated: CASGTAYSNQPQHF.

This clonotype was detected only a few times. The genes are TRBV15 and TRBJ2-2; D not certain. The V gene lost 9 bases and the J gene lost 6 bases, with 26 bases spanning the gap. The germline V gene encodes CDR1 LNHNV and CDR2 YYDKDF (reference sequence). The CDR3 has 17 residues. CDR3 protein: CATCEEKVAGEAGELFF. CDR3 bases: TGTGCCACGTGCGAAGAGAAGGTAGCAGGAGAGGCCGGGGAGCTGTTTTTT.

This clonotype was seen a few times. The chain employs TRBV6-1 and TRBJ1-2, with a tentative D call TRBD1 (6 bases). V gave up 7 bases and J gave up 2 bases, with 11 bases separating them. CDR3 length: 13 amino acids. CDR1 is MNHNS and CDR2 is SASEGT in the germline V gene. CDR3 nucleotides: TGTGCCAGCATGGCAGGGGCAAACTATGGCTACACCTTC. The encoded protein is CASMAGANYGYTF.

In its sample, this clonotype was seen once. This chain's CDR3 is CASSLQPFGNYGYTF. CDR3 nucleotide sequence: TGTGCCAGCAGCTTACAACCCTTCGGGAACTATGGCTACACCTTC. This chain connects TRBV7-2 to TRBJ1-2; D call uncertain. V was cut by 2 bases and J by 2 bases, with 12 bases left in between. The CDR3 spans 15 residues. The germline V gene has CDR1 SGHTA and CDR2 FQGNSA.

The chain recombines TRBV19 with TRBJ2-3, with 8 nucleotides matching TRBD1. The germline gives CDR1 LNHDA, CDR2 SQIVND (reference sequence). The CDR3 has 14 amino acids. V shed 9 bases and J 6 bases; nucleotides not matched to a gene: 11. CDR3 residues: CASENRGTSDTQYF. CDR3 bases: TGTGCCAGCGAGAACAGGGGGACTTCGGATACGCAGTATTTT.

This chain links TRBV20-1 with TRBJ1-5; D gene uncertain. This CDR3 is 13 amino acids long. Germline V gives CDR1 DFQATT, CDR2 SNEGSKA (reference sequence). The germline V and J ends were trimmed by 6 bases and 4 bases, with 13 bases remaining between them. The CDR3 bases are TGCAGTGCCAGGACCCCATCGAATCAGCCCCAGCATTTT. This codes for CSARTPSNQPQHF.

The rearrangement joins TRBV7-6 to TRBJ2-3; 7 bases fit TRBD1. V trimming: 5 bases; J trimming: 0 bases; junction bases outside the gene matches: 20. Germline V lookup: CDR1 SGHVS, CDR2 FNYEAQ. This CDR3 is 20 amino acids long. DNA for the CDR3: TGTGCCAGCAGCCCTAAGACAGGGTATTCCCTTCAAACTAGCACAGATACGCAGTATTTT. Translation: CASSPKTGYSLQTSTDTQYF.

The chain is built from TRBV7-9 and TRBJ2-3, with TRBD2 as a possible D gene (7 bases). There are 14 residues in the CDR3. The V end was cut by 1 base, the J end by 4 bases, with 9 bases between. Germline V lookup: CDR1 SEHNR, CDR2 FQNEAQ (reference sequence). CDR3 loop: CASSLGGGPDTQYF. The CDR3, as DNA: TGTGCCAGCAGCTTAGGGGGGGGCCCAGATACGCAGTATTTT.

The CDR3 loop reads CASRPGVARSYNEQFF. CDR3 in DNA: TGTGCCAGTAGACCCGGGGTAGCTCGATCCTACAATGAGCAGTTCTTC. V and J are TRBV19 and TRBJ2-1, with D possibly matching TRBD2 (5 bases). The CDR3 covers 16 residues. Germline V gene lookup returns CDR1 LNHDA and CDR2 SQIVND (reference sequence). Trimming shortened V by 6 bases and J by 1 base, and 16 bases separated the two germline ends.

The chain recombines TRBV19 with TRBJ2-1; D call uncertain. Germline V lookup: CDR1 LNHDA, CDR2 SQIVND (reference sequence). CDR3 length: 13 residues. Trimming left V 5 bases short and J 6 bases short, with 11 bases between. The CDR3 loop reads CASSPQKGNEQFF. The CDR3 nucleotides read TGTGCCAGTAGTCCCCAAAAAGGCAATGAGCAGTTCTTC.

The chain is built from TRBV20-1 and TRBJ2-4; 8 nucleotides align to TRBD2. The germline CDR1 and CDR2 sequences are DFQATT and SNEGSKA (reference sequence). The CDR3 is 14 amino acids. The V segment lost 3 bases and the J segment 6 bases; nucleotides outside the gene matches: 7. The CDR3 nucleotides are TGCAGTGCTAGCCTACCGGGACTAGTAAACATTCAGTACTTC. Protein product: CSASLPGLVNIQYF.

This chain joins TRBV7-2 and TRBJ2-2, with D perhaps TRBD1 (5 bases). CDR1 and CDR2 (germline): SGHTA, FQGNSA. Between the trimmed V and J ends, which lost 5 bases and 0 bases, there was a span of 13 bases. The CDR3 totals 16 residues. Here the CDR3 reads CASSPTALANTGELFF. CDR3 nucleotides: TGTGCCAGCAGCCCGACAGCCCTAGCGAACACCGGGGAGCTGTTTTTT.

This clonotype was recorded only once. This chain joins TRBV19 and TRBJ1-2; no definite D call. The CDR3 covers 13 residues. Trimming left V 3 bases short and J 4 bases short, with 9 bases between. CDR1 is LNHDA, CDR2 SQIVND, per germline (reference sequence). The CDR3 here is CASSMRGPYGYTF. Written as DNA, the CDR3 is TGTGCCAGTAGTATGCGGGGTCCCTATGGCTACACCTTC. The full variable domain, with the rest looked up from reference TRBV19 and TRBJ1-2, is DGGITQSPKYLFRKEGQNVTLSCEQNLNHDAMYWYRQDPGQGLRLIYYSQIVNDFQKGDIAEGYSVSREKKESFPLTVTSAQKNPTAFYLCASSMRGPYGYTFGSGTRLTVV.

V and J are TRBV20-1 and TRBJ1-4; 9 nucleotides line up with TRBD1. Germline V CDR1 and CDR2: DFQATT, SNEGSKA (reference sequence). J lost 8 bases, V lost 0 bases, and 4 bases had no gene match. The CDR3 has 14 amino acids. The CDR3, as DNA: TGCAGTGCTAGAGAAGACAGGGGGAGAGAAAAACTGTTTTTT. It is translated as CSAREDRGREKLFF.

Only one count was recorded for this clonotype. This chain links TRBV20-1 with TRBJ1-2; weak D call: TRBD1 (5 bases). CDR3 length: 15 amino acids. Trimming took 3 bases from V and 5 from J, leaving 19 bases between them. Germline V CDR1 and CDR2: DFQATT, SNEGSKA (reference sequence). The CDR3 reads CSASEVGRTIYGYTF. CDR3 DNA: TGCAGTGCTAGTGAAGTCGGACGGACAATATATGGCTACACCTTC.

The chain has TRBV20-1 and TRBJ1-1; unclear D gene. CDR1 is DFQATT, CDR2 SNEGSKA, per germline (reference sequence). CDR3 length equals 13 residues. Trimming pared 0 bases from V and 0 bases from J, leaving 5 bases between. In DNA form, the CDR3 reads TGCAGTGCTAGAGACAGCATGAACACTGAAGCTTTCTTT. Its protein is CSARDSMNTEAFF.

J is TRBJ1-1 and V is TRBV6-1; D not certain. Germline V CDR1 and CDR2: MNHNS, SASEGT. Trimming shortened V by 7 bases and J by 11 bases, and 14 bases separated the two germline ends. This CDR3 region has 11 residues. The chain's CDR3 is CASTIGTEAFF. DNA of the CDR3: TGTGCCAGCACGATTGGAACAGAGGCTTTCTTT.

The genes are TRBV12-3 or TRBV12-4 and TRBJ1-2; D is perhaps TRBD1 (5 bases). V gave up 8 bases and J gave up 5 bases, with 18 bases separating them. The CDR3 extends over 14 amino acids. CDR3 bases: TGTGCCAGCTTCCTCGAGGGCAGGGCTTATGGCTACACCTTC. Protein: CASFLEGRAYGYTF.

This sequence joins TRBV6-1 and TRBJ2-1; D tentatively reads TRBD1 or TRBD2 (5 bases each). Trimming pared 6 bases from V and 4 bases from J, leaving 16 bases between. CDR1 and CDR2 (germline): MNHNS, SASEGT. The CDR3 runs to 15 residues. The CDR3 DNA follows: TGTGCCAGCAGACCATACGGGACCCGGTACAATGAGCAGTTCTTC. This translates into CASRPYGTRYNEQFF.

J is TRBJ2-7 and V is TRBV7-9; 7 nucleotides align to TRBD2. The CDR3 covers 14 residues. The germline V gene encodes CDR1 SEHNR and CDR2 FQNEAQ (reference sequence). Trimming cost V 7 bases and J 6 bases; bases outside gene matches: 12. The DNA for the CDR3 is TGTGCCAGCATCACGTACGGGGGGAGCAGCGAGCAGTACTTC. Translated, it gives CASITYGGSSEQYF.